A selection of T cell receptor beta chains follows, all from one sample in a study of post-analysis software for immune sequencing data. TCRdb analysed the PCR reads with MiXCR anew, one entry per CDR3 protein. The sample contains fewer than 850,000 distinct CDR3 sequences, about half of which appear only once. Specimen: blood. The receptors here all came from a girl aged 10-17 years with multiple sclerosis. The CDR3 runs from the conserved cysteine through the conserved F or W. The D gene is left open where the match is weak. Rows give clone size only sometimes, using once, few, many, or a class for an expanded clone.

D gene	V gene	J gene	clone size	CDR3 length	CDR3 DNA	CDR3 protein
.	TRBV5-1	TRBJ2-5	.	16	TGCGCCAGTAGCTTGACATTAGGGGTCGGCCAAGAGACCCAGTACTTC	CASSLTLGVGQETQYF
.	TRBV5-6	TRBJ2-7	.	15	TGTGCCAGCAGCACGGAAAACAGGGATACCTACGAGCAGTACTTC	CASSTENRDTYEQYF
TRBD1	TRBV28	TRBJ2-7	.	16	TGTGCCAGCAGTTCCCCCCTGGGACAGGGGTGGTACGAGCAGTACTTC	CASSSPLGQGWYEQYF
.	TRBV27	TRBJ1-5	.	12	TGTGCCAGCACATCGGCCAATCAGCCCCAGCATTTT	CASTSANQPQHF
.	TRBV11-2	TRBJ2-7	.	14	TGTGCCAGCAGCCCAACCCGGGACATCGACGAGCAGTACTTC	CASSPTRDIDEQYF
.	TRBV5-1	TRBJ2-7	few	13	TGCGCCAGCAGCGACGAAGGTACCTACGAGCAGTACTTC	CASSDEGTYEQYF
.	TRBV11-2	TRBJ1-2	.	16	TGTGCCAGCAGCTTAGAGGAGACTGGGCATGGGATTGGCTACACCTTC	CASSLEETGHGIGYTF
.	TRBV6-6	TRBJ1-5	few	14	TGTGCCAGCAGTTATGACAGCGGCAATCAGCCCCAGCATTTT	CASSYDSGNQPQHF
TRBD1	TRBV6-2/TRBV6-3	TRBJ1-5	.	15	TGTGCCAGCAGTTACGGGGGACAGGTCAATCAGCCCCAGCATTTT	CASSYGGQVNQPQHF
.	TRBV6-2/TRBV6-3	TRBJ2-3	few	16	TGTGCCAGCAGTTACTCGAGGTGGGAGACCACAGATACGCAGTATTTT	CASSYSRWETTDTQYF
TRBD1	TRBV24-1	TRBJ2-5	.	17	TGTGCCACCAGTGACCCCCCGGACAGGGCAGTCCAAGAGACCCAGTACTTC	CATSDPPDRAVQETQYF
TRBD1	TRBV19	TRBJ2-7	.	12	TGTGCCAGTGGATGGACAGGGAGCGAGCAGTACTTC	CASGWTGSEQYF
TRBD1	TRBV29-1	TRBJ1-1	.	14	TGCAGCGTTGTGGGGACAGGGCGAAACACTGAAGCTTTCTTT	CSVVGTGRNTEAFF
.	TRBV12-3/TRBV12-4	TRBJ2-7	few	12	TGTGCCAGCAGCTCCACCAGCCACGAGCAGTACTTC	CASSSTSHEQYF
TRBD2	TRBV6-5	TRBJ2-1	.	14	TGTGCCAGCAGGAGAACTAGCGGGAGTAGTGAGCAGTTCTTC	CASRRTSGSSEQFF
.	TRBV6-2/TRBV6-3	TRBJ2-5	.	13	TGTGCCAGCAGCCGGCTAGCCCAGGAGACCCAGTACTTC	CASSRLAQETQYF
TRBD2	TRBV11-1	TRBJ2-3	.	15	TGTGCCAGCAGTGAAACTAGCGGGATTACAGATACGCAGTATTTT	CASSETSGITDTQYF
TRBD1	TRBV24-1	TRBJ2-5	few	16	TGTGCCACCAGTGATTTAAGGCAGGGGGCAGGAGAGACCCAGTACTTC	CATSDLRQGAGETQYF
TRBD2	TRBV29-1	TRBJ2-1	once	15	TGCAGCATTGAAGTACCAGCGGGAGGAAGTAATGAGCAGTTCTTC	CSIEVPAGGSNEQFF
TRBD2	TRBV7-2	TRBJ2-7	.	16	TGTGCCAGCAGCTCCTTAGCGGGAGGGCGTTCAAACGAGCAGTACTTC	CASSSLAGGRSNEQYF
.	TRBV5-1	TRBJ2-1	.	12	TGCGCCAGCAGCTTGAAAGGTATTGAGCAGTTCTTC	CASSLKGIEQFF
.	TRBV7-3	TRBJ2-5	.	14	TGTGCCAGCAGCCGCATGGGGAAGGGAGAGACCCAGTACTTC	CASSRMGKGETQYF
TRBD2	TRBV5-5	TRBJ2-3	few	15	TGTGCCAGCAGCTACATAGCGGGAGTCACAGATACGCAGTATTTT	CASSYIAGVTDTQYF
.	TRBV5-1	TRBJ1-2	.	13	TGCGCCAGCAGCACGGACAGCGTCTATGGCTACACCTTC	CASSTDSVYGYTF
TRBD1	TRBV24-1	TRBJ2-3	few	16	TGTGCCACCAGCCCACCGGGACAGGATAGCACAGATACGCAGTATTTT	CATSPPGQDSTDTQYF
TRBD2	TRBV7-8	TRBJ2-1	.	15	TGTGCCAGCAGCTTAGCGGTTGGAAGCGGGGTTGAGCAGTTCTTC	CASSLAVGSGVEQFF
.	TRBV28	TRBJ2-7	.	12	TGTGCCAGCAGTTTTCGACTGGGCGAGCAGTACTTC	CASSFRLGEQYF
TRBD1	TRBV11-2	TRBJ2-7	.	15	TGTGCCAGCAGGCCGGACAGGGCTACCTTCTTCGAGCAGTACTTC	CASRPDRATFFEQYF
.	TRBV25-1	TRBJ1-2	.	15	TGTGCCAGCAGTGAACAGTCAGCCCTAAGGGATGGCTACACCTTC	CASSEQSALRDGYTF
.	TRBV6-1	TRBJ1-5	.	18	TGTGCCAGCAGTCTTCGTGGAGGGGTGGGGACAAGCAATCAGCCCCAGCATTTT	CASSLRGGVGTSNQPQHF
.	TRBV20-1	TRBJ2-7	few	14	TGCAGTGCTACCACCTGGGCAGGGGCCTACGAGCAGTACTTC	CSATTWAGAYEQYF
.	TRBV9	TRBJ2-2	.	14	TGTGCCAGCAGCGGGGCCTCGAACACCGGGGAGCTGTTTTTT	CASSGASNTGELFF
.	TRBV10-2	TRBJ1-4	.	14	TGCGCCAGCAGTGAAAGGGCGCGGCGTGATGAACTGTTTTTT	CASSERARRDELFF
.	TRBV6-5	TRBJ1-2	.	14	TGTGCCAGCAGGGAAGCAGGGCCGAGCTATGGCTACACCTTC	CASREAGPSYGYTF
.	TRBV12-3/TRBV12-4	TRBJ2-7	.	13	TGTGCCAGCAGTTTTGGCAGAGAAGACGAGCAGTACTTC	CASSFGREDEQYF
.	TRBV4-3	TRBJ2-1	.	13	TGCGCCAGCAGCCATCTACAAAGGGATGAGCAGTTCTTC	CASSHLQRDEQFF
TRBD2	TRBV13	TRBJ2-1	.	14	TGTGCCAGCAGTTTAGCGGGTGTTAAAAATGAGCAGTTCTTC	CASSLAGVKNEQFF